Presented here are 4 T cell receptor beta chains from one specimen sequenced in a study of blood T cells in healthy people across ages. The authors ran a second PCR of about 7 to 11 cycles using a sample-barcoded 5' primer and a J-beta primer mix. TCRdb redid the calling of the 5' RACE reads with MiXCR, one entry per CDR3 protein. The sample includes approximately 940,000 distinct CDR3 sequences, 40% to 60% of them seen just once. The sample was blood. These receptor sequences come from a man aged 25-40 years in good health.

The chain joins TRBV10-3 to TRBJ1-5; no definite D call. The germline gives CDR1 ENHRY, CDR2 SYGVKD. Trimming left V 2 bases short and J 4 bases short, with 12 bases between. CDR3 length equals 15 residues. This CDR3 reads CAISETPGSNQPQHF. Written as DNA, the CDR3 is TGTGCCATCAGTGAGACCCCAGGCTCGAATCAGCCCCAGCATTTT.

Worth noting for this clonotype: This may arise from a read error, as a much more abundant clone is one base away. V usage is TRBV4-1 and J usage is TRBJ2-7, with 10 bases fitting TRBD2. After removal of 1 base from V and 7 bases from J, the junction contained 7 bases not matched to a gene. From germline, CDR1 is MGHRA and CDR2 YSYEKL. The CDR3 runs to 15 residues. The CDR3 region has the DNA TGCGCCAGCAGCCAAGGGGCTAGCGGGGGCAATGAGCAGTACTTC. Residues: CASSQGASGGNEQYF.

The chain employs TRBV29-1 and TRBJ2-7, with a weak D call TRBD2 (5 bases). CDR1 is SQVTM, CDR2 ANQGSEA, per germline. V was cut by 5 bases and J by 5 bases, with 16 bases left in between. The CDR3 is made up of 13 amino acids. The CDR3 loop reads CSVSGQLSDEQYF. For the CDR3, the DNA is TGCAGCGTTAGCGGTCAGTTGAGCGACGAGCAGTACTTC.

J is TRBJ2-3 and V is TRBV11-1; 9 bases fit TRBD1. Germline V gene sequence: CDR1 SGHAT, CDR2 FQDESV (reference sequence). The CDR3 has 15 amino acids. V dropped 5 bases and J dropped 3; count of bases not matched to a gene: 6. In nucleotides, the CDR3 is TGTGCCAGCAGCACGGGGACAGGGTTAACAGATACGCAGTATTTT. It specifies CASSTGTGLTDTQYF.